A selection of T cell receptor beta chains follows, all from one sample in a study of low-dose radiotherapy and immunotherapy resistance in tumors. MiXCR was run by TCRdb on the reads, yielding one entry per CDR3 protein. The repertoire holds 55,000 to 70,000 distinct CDR3 sequences, with around 25% as singletons. The source material was PBMCs, sampled before treatment. The receptor set was obtained from a male donor with prostate cancer. The conserved cysteine and the conserved F or W are not part of the CDR3 here. The order of the fields is clone size, V gene, CDR3 length, CDR3 protein. The listing skips clone size in some rows; elsewhere it reads once, few, many or a size class.

clone size: many
V gene: TRBV20-1
CDR3 length: 14
CDR3 protein: SARLSGGGGIVTQY

clone size: many
V gene: TRBV9
CDR3 length: 14
CDR3 protein: ASSVDSGGAQDTQY

clone size: many
V gene: TRBV5-6
CDR3 length: 12
CDR3 protein: ASSLNNGGSPLH

clone size: many
V gene: TRBV18
CDR3 length: 10
CDR3 protein: ASSPGQWEQY

clone size: .
V gene: TRBV5-1
CDR3 length: 15
CDR3 protein: ASSPLAGSGSYNEQF

clone size: many
V gene: TRBV6-5
CDR3 length: 13
CDR3 protein: ASSYSLQGTGELF

clone size: many
V gene: TRBV27
CDR3 length: 16
CDR3 protein: ASSLLGRDSGIYEKLF

clone size: .
V gene: TRBV4-2
CDR3 length: 14
CDR3 protein: ASSQTGLLSYNEQF

clone size: many
V gene: TRBV28
CDR3 length: 12
CDR3 protein: ASLSGSFSYEQY

clone size: many
V gene: TRBV9
CDR3 length: 11
CDR3 protein: ASGGDSTDTQY

clone size: many
V gene: TRBV11-2
CDR3 length: 13
CDR3 protein: ASSAASGDTYEQY

clone size: many
V gene: TRBV7-8
CDR3 length: 16
CDR3 protein: ASSLLGQGGSSTGELF

clone size: many
V gene: TRBV7-6
CDR3 length: 15
CDR3 protein: AAGRDRRPYSNQPQH

clone size: medium-sized
V gene: TRBV5-4
CDR3 length: 10
CDR3 protein: ASSLNQETQY

clone size: many
V gene: TRBV18
CDR3 length: 11
CDR3 protein: ASSRRDSIEQY

clone size: .
V gene: TRBV20-1
CDR3 length: 14
CDR3 protein: SARIRSRLATDTQY

clone size: few
V gene: TRBV19
CDR3 length: 12
CDR3 protein: ASHRRSSYNEQF

clone size: many
V gene: TRBV7-3
CDR3 length: 12
CDR3 protein: ASSLGQGADTQY

clone size: many
V gene: TRBV30
CDR3 length: 15
CDR3 protein: AWSVGQGGSGANVLT

clone size: many
V gene: TRBV30
CDR3 length: 13
CDR3 protein: AWSQATVSNQPQH

clone size: medium-sized
V gene: TRBV29-1
CDR3 length: 12
CDR3 protein: SAPGPGNTDTQY

clone size: few
V gene: TRBV19
CDR3 length: 13
CDR3 protein: ASSTGQGAGEKLF